This section outlines one T cell receptor beta chain sequence together with its context. The data derive from a study of identical twins. The CDR3 length is 14 residues. Deletions cut 6 bases from V and 1 base from J, with 9 bases between. Looked up from germline, CDR1 is SNHLY and CDR2 is FYNNEI. TCRdb reanalysed the 5' RACE reads using MiXCR and keeps one entry per CDR3 protein. The repertoire holds some 500,000 distinct CDR3 sequences, with approximately 22% as singletons. This sample also belongs to another study, concerning T cells expressing NK-cell markers. That paper adds: Sorted CD3+CD56+NKG2C+, CD3+CD56+NKG2C- and CD3+CD56-NKG2C+ T cells supplied TCR beta repertoires. Within the sequenced cohort of eight donors, seven exhibited HCMV seropositivity and one was seronegative.

The sequencing sample was made of CD4+ T cells sorted from blood. V and J are TRBV2 and TRBJ2-2, with D perhaps matching TRBD1 (5 bases). This TCR came from a woman younger than 30 in good health. Written as DNA, the CDR3 is TGTGCCAGCAGGTCGACAGTGAACACCGGGGAGCTGTTTTTT. Protein: CASRSTVNTGELFF.